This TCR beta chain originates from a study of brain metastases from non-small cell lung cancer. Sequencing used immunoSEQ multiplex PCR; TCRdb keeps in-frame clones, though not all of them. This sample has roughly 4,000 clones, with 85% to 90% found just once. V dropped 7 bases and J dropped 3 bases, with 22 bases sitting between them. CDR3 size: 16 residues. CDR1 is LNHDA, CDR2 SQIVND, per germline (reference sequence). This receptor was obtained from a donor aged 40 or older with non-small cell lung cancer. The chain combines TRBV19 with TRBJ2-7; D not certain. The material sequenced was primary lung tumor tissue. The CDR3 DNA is TGTGCCAGTACCCCCACGGTCGGGTCTCCAATCTACGAGCAGTACTTC. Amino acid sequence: CASTPTVGSPIYEQYF.